Listed here are 28 T cell receptor beta chains from one sample, sequenced in a study of CD8+ T cells in alopecia areata. Treatment of the sample: oral pan-JAK inhibitor, 5-10 mg twice daily. Extracted from the samples, RNA was reverse transcribed into cDNA to serve as the sequencing template. TCRdb's copy holds only in-frame clones and misses some; the assay was immunoSEQ multiplex PCR. The sample consists of 170,000 or so clones, less than 70% of them appearing once. The sequenced sample was CD8+ T cells sorted from blood, obtained at week 24, from a patient treated with tofacitinib. These receptor sequences come from a human donor with alopecia areata.

The rearrangement uses TRBV11-2 and TRBJ2-3; D uncertain. The germline V gene has CDR1 SGHAT and CDR2 FQNNGV. Trimming pared 4 bases from V and 2 bases from J, leaving 22 bases between. The CDR3 runs 18 residues. The CDR3 sequence: CASSYRSDVDIDTDTQYF. CDR3 coding DNA: TGTGCCAGCAGCTACCGTTCCGATGTAGACATAGACACAGATACGCAGTATTTT.

The chain couples TRBV6-5 to TRBJ1-4, with TRBD1 as a possible D gene (5 bases). V lost 5 bases to trimming and J lost 7 bases, with 14 bases between them. The CDR3 runs 14 residues. The germline V gene encodes CDR1 MNHEY and CDR2 SVGAGI. The CDR3 nucleotides are TGTGCCAGCAGTGACATGGGGCTCAGTGAAAAACTGTTTTTT. Its protein product is CASSDMGLSEKLFF.

This clone was detected only a few times. CDR3 coding DNA: TGCAGCGTGTGGACAGGGAAGAACACTGAAGCTTTCTTT. Residues: CSVWTGKNTEAFF. The chain employs TRBV29-1 and TRBJ1-1; 8 positions match TRBD1. The germline V gene encodes CDR1 SQVTM and CDR2 ANQGSEA. With V trimmed by 6 bases and J by 1 base, 4 bases remained unmatched. This CDR3 has 13 residues. The full variable domain, its missing parts supplied by reference TRBV29-1 and TRBJ1-1, is SAVISQKPSRDICQRGTSLTIQCQVDSQVTMMFWYRQQPGQSLTLIATANQGSEATYESGFVIDKFPISRPNLTFSTLTVSNMSPEDSSIYLCSVWTGKNTEAFFGQGTRLTVV.

The sample holds a few counts of this clone. V and J are TRBV9 and TRBJ1-2; D might be TRBD1 (6 bases). The V and J ends lost 6 bases and 3 bases respectively, with 9 bases between them. The germline CDR1 and CDR2 sequences are SGDLS and YYNGEE. This CDR3 has 12 amino acids. This chain's CDR3 is CASTAGDYGYTF. The DNA of the CDR3 is TGTGCCAGCACGGCAGGGGACTATGGCTACACCTTC. Based on the CDR3 plus reference TRBV9 and TRBJ1-2, the full variable domain is DSGVTQTPKHLITATGQRVTLRCSPRSGDLSVYWYQQSLDQGLQFLIQYYNGEERAKGNILERFSAQQFPDLHSELNLSSLELGDSALYFCASTAGDYGYTFGSGTRLTVV.

This clone was recorded a few times. This rearrangement joins TRBV4-3 to TRBJ2-7, with unresolved D. Germline V gene sequence: CDR1 LGHNA, CDR2 YSLEER. The V end lost 1 base, the J end lost 4 bases, and 14 bases lay between the germline ends. The CDR3 length is 15 residues. In nucleotides, the CDR3 is TGCGCCAGCAGCCAAGTGAGGTCCGGACCGTACGAGCAGTACTTC. Its translation is CASSQVRSGPYEQYF.

CDR3 protein: CASSPSQRGVTDTQYF. The CDR3 DNA sequence: TGCGCCAGCAGCCCCTCCCAGCGGGGGGTCACAGATACGCAGTATTTT. The V and J genes are TRBV4-3 and TRBJ2-3; 9 nucleotides line up with TRBD2. Germline V gene data show CDR1 as LGHNA and CDR2 as YSLEER. V shed 4 bases, J shed 2 bases, and the junction held 7 bases outside the gene matches. CDR3 length: 16 amino acids.

V is TRBV25-1 and J is TRBJ1-5; 7 positions match TRBD1. The CDR3 sequence is 13 residues long. CDR1 and CDR2 from the germline V gene are MGHDK and SYGVNS. The V and J ends lost 7 bases and 7 bases, in that order; junction bases with no gene match: 7. The CDR3 loop is CASKRQGVQPQHF. The CDR3 nucleotides read TGTGCCAGCAAAAGACAGGGAGTGCAGCCCCAGCATTTT.

V usage is TRBV13 and J usage is TRBJ1-1; D uncertain. Trimming left V 5 bases short and J 1 base short, with 5 bases between. Germline V gene lookup returns CDR1 PRHDT and CDR2 FYEKMQ (reference sequence). The CDR3 runs to 12 residues. The CDR3 region has the DNA TGTGCCAGCAGCCTTAGGAACACTGAAGCTTTCTTT. The encoded protein is CASSLRNTEAFF.

This clone was recorded a few times. The chain uses TRBV10-2 and TRBJ2-3; the match to TRBD2 covers 9 bases. The ends lost 4 bases at V and 6 bases at J; junction bases unmatched: 5. The CDR3 runs to 14 residues. The germline V gene encodes CDR1 WSHSY and CDR2 SAAADI. CDR3 protein: CASSASGGLDTQYF. As DNA, the CDR3 is TGCGCCAGCAGTGCAAGCGGGGGGTTGGATACGCAGTATTTT.

Only a few counts were recorded for this clone. The V gene is TRBV29-1, the J gene TRBJ2-1; D possibly uses TRBD1 or TRBD2 (6 bases each). The CDR3 is 14 residues long. Germline CDR1 reads SQVTM; CDR2 reads ANQGSEA. The V gene lost 3 bases and the J gene lost 4 bases, with 13 bases spanning the gap. CDR3 DNA: TGCAGCGTTGACGGGGGCCATAGTTACAATGAGCAGTTCTTC. Translated: CSVDGGHSYNEQFF.

This rearrangement joins TRBV5-6 to TRBJ2-1; 7 bases align to TRBD2. The CDR3 is made up of 15 amino acids. Germline assignment: CDR1 SGHDT and CDR2 YYEEEE. Trimming took 4 bases from V and 7 from J; bases not matched to a gene: 11. CDR3 sequence: CASSTAGGGANEQFF. The CDR3 DNA reads as TGTGCCAGCAGCACCGCCGGGGGAGGGGCGAATGAGCAGTTCTTC.

The rearrangement joins TRBV10-3 to TRBJ2-7, with 7 bases fitting TRBD1. Germline-derived CDR1 and CDR2 are ENHRY and SYGVKD. V lost 7 bases to trimming and J lost 3 bases; unmatched junction nucleotides: 6. This CDR3 contains 13 residues. DNA for the CDR3: TGTGCCATCATCAACGACAGGGACTACGAGCAGTACTTC. Translated: CAIINDRDYEQYF.

This chain joins TRBV5-1 and TRBJ2-3; no definite D call. The CDR3 consists of 14 residues. CDR1 is SGHRS and CDR2 is YFSETQ in the germline V gene. V dropped 1 base and J dropped 0 bases, with 6 bases sitting between them. CDR3 sequence: CASSLWASTDTQYF. The CDR3 bases are TGCGCCAGCAGCTTGTGGGCTAGCACAGATACGCAGTATTTT.

V usage is TRBV6-5 and J usage is TRBJ1-2; tentative D call: TRBD1 (6 bases). Germline V gene lookup returns CDR1 MNHEY and CDR2 SVGAGI. This CDR3 is built from 16 residues. V lost 1 base to trimming and J lost 3 bases, with 15 bases between them. The DNA of the CDR3 is TGTGCCAGCAGTTACTATAACAGGGAGTTGGACTATGGCTACACCTTC. It encodes CASSYYNRELDYGYTF.

The chain uses TRBV13 and TRBJ2-4; 13 bases line up with TRBD2. Germline CDR1 and CDR2: PRHDT and FYEKMQ (reference sequence). V lost 5 bases, J lost 3 bases, and 10 bases stayed unmatched. The CDR3 spans 18 residues. In DNA form, the CDR3 reads TGTGCCAGCAGCGGTGGACTAGCGGGGGCCTGGGGCAAAAACATTCAGTACTTC. It is translated as CASSGGLAGAWGKNIQYF. The full variable domain, rest sourced from reference TRBV13 and TRBJ2-4, is AAGVIQSPRHLIKEKRETATLKCYPIPRHDTVYWYQQGPGQDPQFLISFYEKMQSDKGSIPDRFSAQQFSDYHSELNMSSLELGDSALYFCASSGGLAGAWGKNIQYFGAGTRLSVL.

This chain links TRBV7-8 with TRBJ1-1; 10 bases line up with TRBD1. V shed 4 bases, J shed 3 bases, and the junction held 5 bases outside the gene matches. This CDR3 has 15 residues. In germline, CDR1 is SGHVS, CDR2 FQNEAQ. As DNA, the CDR3 is TGTGCCAGCAGCTGGACAGGGGGATTGGACACTGAAGCTTTCTTT. Its protein is CASSWTGGLDTEAFF.

This clone was detected only a few times. This sequence joins TRBV29-1 and TRBJ1-1; possible D gene TRBD1, 5 bases. The CDR3 is made up of 13 amino acids. Between the trimmed V and J ends, which lost 3 bases and 4 bases, there was a span of 12 bases. Germline-derived CDR1 and CDR2 are SQVTM and ANQGSEA. CDR3 in DNA: TGCAGCGTTGACGGGGGTGAAGTCACTGAAGCTTTCTTT. It codes for CSVDGGEVTEAFF.

The chain joins TRBV13 to TRBJ2-2; D not certain. The CDR3 is 12 residues long. With 4 bases removed from V and 5 bases from J, the gap between germline ends came to 5 bases. Germline V lookup: CDR1 PRHDT, CDR2 FYEKMQ (reference sequence). CDR3 sequence (DNA): TGTGCCAGCAGCTACCCGACCGGGGAGCTGTTTTTT. Translation: CASSYPTGELFF.

The chain has TRBV5-1 and TRBJ1-2, with no clear D. V lost 6 bases to trimming and J lost 5 bases, with 14 bases between them. From germline, CDR1 is SGHRS and CDR2 YFSETQ. This CDR3 spans 13 amino acids. In DNA, the CDR3 is TGCGCCAGCACTTACGGGAACTCATATGGCTACACCTTC. It translates to CASTYGNSYGYTF.

A few counts support this clone. This chain joins TRBV29-1 and TRBJ2-6; the D gene is possibly TRBD1 (5 bases). V was shortened by 6 bases and J by 2 bases, with 11 bases between the two germline ends. The CDR3 spans 14 residues. CDR1 is SQVTM and CDR2 is ANQGSEA in the germline V gene. The CDR3 protein is CSVSGPAGANVLTF. The CDR3 region has the DNA TGCAGCGTGTCAGGGCCTGCTGGGGCCAACGTCCTGACTTTC.

The count of this clone is one. The CDR3 end shows no conserved phenylalanine or tryptophan, and so a read error is likely. The V call is TRBV30, the J call TRBJ1-1; D is unclear. The CDR3 contains 13 residues. V was shortened by 2 bases and J by 1 base, with 8 bases between the two germline ends. Germline V lookup: CDR1 GTSNPN, CDR2 SVGIG (reference sequence). CDR3 nucleotide sequence: TGTGCCTGGAGTCCAGACGGGAACACTGAAGCTTTCCTT. It encodes CAWSPDGNTEAFL.

The chain has TRBV6-5 and TRBJ1-1; D call uncertain. V gave up 2 bases and J gave up 2 bases, with 6 bases separating them. The V gene's germline CDR1 is MNHEY and CDR2 SVGAGI. The CDR3 has 13 amino acids. In DNA form, the CDR3 reads TGTGCCAGCAGTTACCAGGTTAACACTGAAGCTTTCTTT. It is translated as CASSYQVNTEAFF.

The chain employs TRBV4-3 and TRBJ2-2, with 8 nucleotides matching TRBD1. The CDR3 runs 15 residues. In germline, CDR1 is LGHNA, CDR2 YSLEER. J was trimmed by 6 bases and V by 0 bases; bases with no gene match: 3. CDR3 in amino acids: CASSQDGRGPGELFF. CDR3 bases: TGCGCCAGCAGCCAAGATGGCAGGGGGCCCGGGGAGCTGTTTTTT.

Worth noting for this clone: Other DNA variants within this sample encode the same CDR3. This rearrangement joins TRBV30 to TRBJ2-7; D unresolved. With 3 bases removed from V and 0 bases from J, the gap between germline ends came to 3 bases. The CDR3 consists of 11 residues. In germline, CDR1 is GTSNPN, CDR2 SVGIG (reference sequence). CDR3 protein: CAWSSSYEQYF. The CDR3 DNA sequence: TGTGCCTGGAGCTCCTCCTACGAGCAGTACTTC.

The chain couples TRBV27 to TRBJ1-5, with D perhaps matching TRBD1 (5 bases). The CDR3 runs 15 residues. The germline V gene encodes CDR1 MNHEY and CDR2 SMNVEV (reference sequence). V was trimmed by 4 bases and J by 1 base, leaving 11 bases between them. The CDR3 sequence is CASSSGWGSNQPQHF. CDR3 DNA: TGTGCCAGCAGTTCGGGGTGGGGCAGCAATCAGCCCCAGCATTTT.

V is TRBV10-3 and J is TRBJ1-2, with TRBD1 identical over 10 bases. The CDR3 runs to 16 residues. The germline CDR1 and CDR2 sequences are ENHRY and SYGVKD. V dropped 0 bases and J dropped 8; count of bases not matched to a gene: 9. The CDR3 DNA reads as TGTGCCATCAGTGAGTCGACAGGGGGCCAGAGGAACGGCTACACCTTC. It yields the protein CAISESTGGQRNGYTF.

This sequence joins TRBV10-2 and TRBJ1-2; D possibly corresponds to TRBD1 (5 bases). Germline assignment: CDR1 WSHSY and CDR2 SAAADI. This CDR3 has 17 residues. Trimming cost V 3 bases and J 5 bases, with 22 bases left between them. The CDR3 DNA follows: TGCGCCAGCAGTGACTCCCCCTCTGGAGTGGGGGTGTATGGCTACACCTTC. Amino acid sequence: CASSDSPSGVGVYGYTF.

This chain links TRBV30 with TRBJ2-7; D is undetermined. This CDR3 has 11 amino acids. V was shortened by 1 base and J by 4 bases, with 5 bases between the two germline ends. In germline, CDR1 is GTSNPN, CDR2 SVGIG (reference sequence). The CDR3 coding sequence is TGTGCCTGGAGTGCGGAATACGAGCAGTACTTC. Its translation is CAWSAEYEQYF.